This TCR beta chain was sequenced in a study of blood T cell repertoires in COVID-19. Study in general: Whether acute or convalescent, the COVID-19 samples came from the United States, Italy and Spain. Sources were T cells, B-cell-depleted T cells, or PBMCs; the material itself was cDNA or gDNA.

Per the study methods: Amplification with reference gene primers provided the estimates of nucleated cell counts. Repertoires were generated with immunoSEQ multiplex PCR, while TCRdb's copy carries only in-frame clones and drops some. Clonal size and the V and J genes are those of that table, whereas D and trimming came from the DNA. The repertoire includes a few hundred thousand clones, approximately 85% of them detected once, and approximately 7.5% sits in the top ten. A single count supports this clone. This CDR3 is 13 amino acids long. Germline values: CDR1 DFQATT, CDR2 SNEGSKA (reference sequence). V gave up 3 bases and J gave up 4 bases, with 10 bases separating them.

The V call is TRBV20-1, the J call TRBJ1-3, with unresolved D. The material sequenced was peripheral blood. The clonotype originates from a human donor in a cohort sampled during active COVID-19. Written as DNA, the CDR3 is TGCAGTGCTAGTCGGGGTCGGGGAAACACCATATATTTT. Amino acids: CSASRGRGNTIYF.